This T cell receptor beta chain emerged from a study of naive and memory T cell subsets. Study conclusions and caveats: There was no ground truth to check naive and memory subset results. TCR counts from RNA may reflect activation-linked expression changes.

About this clonotype itself: What it recognizes is unknown.

Two oligonucleotides, mixed equimolar, formed the beta constant-region primer covering TRBC1 and TRBC2. A 12-nucleotide UMI and the SP2 primer were added to the cDNA 3' end by oligonucleotide ligation. Via MiXCR, TCRdb re-called the UMI-ligation and nested PCR reads, giving one row per CDR3 protein. The sample has 89,000 or so distinct CDR3 sequences, less than 15% seen once. CMV status came from CD4+ T cell IFNgamma after overnight CMV lysate stimulation of fresh PBMCs. The ends were cut back, 4 bases at V and 2 bases at J, with 15 bases in the middle. The V gene's germline CDR1 is MGHRA and CDR2 YSYEKL. The CDR3 has 15 residues.

The clonotype originates from a human donor in good health. The chain employs TRBV4-1 and TRBJ2-7; maybe TRBD2 (6 bases). The sequencing sample was made of central memory CD4+ T cells from blood. The CDR3 protein is CASSRFTSLTYEQYF. DNA of the CDR3: TGCGCCAGCAGCCGATTTACTAGCTTAACCTACGAGCAGTACTTC.